These T cell receptor beta chains were read from a single sample in a study of T cell repertoires in cytomegalovirus infection. These TCRs' antigens remain unknown. From the reads, TCRdb called clonotypes with MiXCR, one entry per CDR3 protein. The sample shows roughly 500,000 distinct CDR3 sequences, around a third of them seen only once. The sample here was cultured PBMCs, taken from culture after CMV antigen stimulation. Source of these receptors: a human donor in good health (CMV status not recorded). Some clones in this sample may be carry-over from other donors' samples. Both conserved end residues are part of each CDR3. Clone size, where shown, is once, few, many, or a class for clones that have expanded.

V gene,clone size,CDR3 length,CDR3 protein
TRBV10-3,few,16,CAIRLTSVTPGDTQYF
TRBV20-1,.,13,CSTNGGRTETQYF
TRBV7-2,many,15,CASSFTGGDNSPLHF
TRBV28,.,16,CASSLSLGLAGGEQYF
TRBV27,.,14,CASSLGQLKREQFF
TRBV7-2,.,12,CASSFPGTKPYF
TRBV5-1,.,13,CASSPTEDYGYTF
TRBV27,.,12,CASSTQGQGQYF
TRBV7-3,.,17,CASSGGVGANSNQPQHF
TRBV28,.,19,CASSLLGSRSGPGAGELFF
TRBV12-3/TRBV12-4,.,17,CASRNGLAGGSYNEQFF
TRBV12-3/TRBV12-4,.,17,CASSPLWPSGLQETQYF
TRBV4-3,few,14,CASSHGLAGDTQYF
TRBV6-6,.,18,CASRARAADQTGDYGYTF
TRBV18,.,18,CASSPQRLAVNSYNEQFF
TRBV7-2,many,13,CASSLWGARGYTF
TRBV27,.,16,CASSGRAHDSNQPQHF
TRBV10-3,.,15,CAISESTGAGNTIYF
TRBV7-2,.,16,CASNPNNRGSNQPQHF
TRBV4-1,.,16,CASSQGLAGITDTQYF
TRBV11-3,.,15,CASSQETANTGELFF
TRBV7-2,few,14,CASSRDKGVDIQYF
TRBV7-2,few,14,CASRVVAGLYEQYF
TRBV2,.,12,CASLGQAYEQYF
TRBV19,few,13,CAARDRGNNEQFF
TRBV29-1,few,15,CSVGRLAGSQETQYF
TRBV10-3,.,17,CAISESAGVNSYNEQFF
TRBV5-4,.,15,CASSLVTGMNTEAFF
TRBV7-2,few,13,CASSLGQVETQYF
TRBV19,.,15,CASSLGKGKNTEAFF
TRBV7-8,.,14,CASSPASGRAGQYF
TRBV7-2,.,18,CASSLALGLAGVGNEQFF
TRBV20-1,.,13,CSAQGTGNQPQHF
TRBV5-4,.,13,CASSFLRGLEQFF
TRBV27,few,13,CASSRGMTDTQYF
TRBV19,.,13,CASSAQINTEAFF
TRBV27,.,15,CASSPRGKMNTEAFF
TRBV6-1,once,17,CASSEPPGGISTDTQYF
TRBV7-2,.,19,CASSFGGIAGGPSYNEQFF
TRBV19,.,15,CASRTGRGVDNEQFF
TRBV12-3/TRBV12-4,few,14,CASSLGRQGNEQFF
TRBV29-1,few,13,CSVGGPRTDTQYF
TRBV10-3,.,13,CAASGGSYNEQFF
TRBV7-2,.,14,CASSPTGVTQPQHF
TRBV5-4,.,12,CASASWGDTQYF
TRBV5-1,few,15,CASSILGKSTDTQYF
TRBV7-2,.,17,CASSFLGLTTTQETQYF
TRBV7-8,.,14,CASSIQRGTDTQYF
TRBV11-3,.,14,CASSLQGGVNTQYF